The 13 T cell receptor beta chains in this list originate from one sample, sequenced in a study of blood T cell repertoires in COVID-19. Repertoires were generated with immunoSEQ multiplex PCR, while TCRdb's copy carries only in-frame clones and drops some. The sample consists of approximately 94,000 clones, under 85% of them appearing once. The sample taken for sequencing was peripheral blood. The source is a human donor in a cohort sampled during active COVID-19.

This clone was observed a few times. The chain carries TRBV19 and TRBJ2-1; TRBD1 agrees at 9 bases. Per the germline V gene, CDR1 is LNHDA and CDR2 is SQIVND (reference sequence). There are 15 residues in the CDR3. With V trimmed by 5 bases and J by 3 bases, 5 bases remained unmatched. This CDR3 reads CASSPRDRDYNEQFF. In DNA form, the CDR3 reads TGTGCCAGTAGTCCTCGGGACAGGGACTACAATGAGCAGTTCTTC.

The chain is built from TRBV4-3 and TRBJ2-1; tentatively, D is TRBD2 (5 bases). The CDR3 runs 16 residues. V lost 3 bases and J 6 bases, leaving 18 bases between the germline ends. The germline CDR1 and CDR2 sequences are LGHNA and YSLEER. The CDR3 protein is CASSHLRLYSTNEQFF. The CDR3 nucleotides are TGCGCCAGCAGCCATCTACGACTATACTCCACCAATGAGCAGTTCTTC.

The gene calls are TRBV6-5 and TRBJ1-4; TRBD1 matches 7 bases. Germline assignment: CDR1 MNHEY and CDR2 SVGAGI. There are 14 residues in the CDR3. Trimming cost V 8 bases and J 4 bases; bases outside gene matches: 7. Here the CDR3 reads CASRVAGGNEKLFF. DNA for the CDR3: TGTGCCAGCCGGGTTGCAGGGGGTAATGAAAAACTGTTTTTT.

The rearrangement links TRBV18 to TRBJ1-1, with 8 nucleotides matching TRBD1. Per the germline V gene, CDR1 is KGHSH and CDR2 is LQKENI. Trimming at V came to 8 bases and at J to 1 base, leaving 6 bases not matched to a gene. This CDR3 spans 14 amino acids. In DNA, the CDR3 is TGTGCCAGCAAGGTAGGACAGGGGAACACTGAAGCTTTCTTT. Translating gives CASKVGQGNTEAFF.

This clone appeared once. Its ends do not fully match the called genes, so a read error is possible. The rearrangement joins TRBV9 to TRBJ2-1; tentative D call: TRBD2 (7 bases). The CDR3 extends over 18 amino acids. Looked up from germline, CDR1 is SGDLS and CDR2 is YYNGEE. CDR3 DNA sequence: TGCGCCAGCAGCGTAGCTTGGGAAGGGGGGGGTTACAAAAATGAGCAGTTCTTC. Translation gives CASSVAWEGGGYKNEQFF.

This clone has a handful of counts. This chain joins TRBV28 and TRBJ1-2; D remains ambiguous. This CDR3 contains 14 residues. V was shortened by 6 bases and J by 6 bases, with 17 bases between the two germline ends. CDR1 and CDR2 (germline): MDHEN, SYDVKM. The CDR3 DNA sequence: TGTGCCAGCAGGGCTGGGTTAGGTCGGGATGGCTACACCTTC. Translation gives CASRAGLGRDGYTF.

V and J are TRBV19 and TRBJ2-2; 9 bases match TRBD1. Germline V CDR1 and CDR2: LNHDA, SQIVND (reference sequence). V lost 6 bases and J lost 3; bases outside the gene matches: 5. The CDR3 runs 15 residues. Here the CDR3 reads CASRNRGRDTGELFF. The CDR3 bases are TGTGCCAGTAGGAACAGGGGGCGCGACACCGGGGAGCTGTTTTTT.

The J gene is TRBJ2-1, the V gene TRBV24-1, with 8 bases that match TRBD2. The CDR3 has 16 residues. Germline V gene sequence: CDR1 KGHDR, CDR2 SFDVKD. The V gene end was trimmed by 2 bases and the J gene end by 1 base; junction bases not matched to a gene: 3. For the CDR3, the DNA is TGTGCCACCAGTGATTGGAGCGGGAGTTCCTACAATGAGCAGTTCTTC. Its protein product is CATSDWSGSSYNEQFF.

This clone was seen a handful of times. V is TRBV6-2 or TRBV6-3 and J is TRBJ2-3, with 7 bases identical to TRBD2. Unmatched junction bases numbered 13, after V lost 11 bases and J lost 5 bases. The V gene's germline CDR1 is MNHEY and CDR2 SVGEGT. This CDR3 is 14 amino acids long. The CDR3 DNA reads TGTGCCTGCAACCCACGACTAGCAGGAGATACGCAGTATTTT. Translating gives CACNPRLAGDTQYF.

V usage is TRBV6-4 and J usage is TRBJ1-6; possibly TRBD1 for D (6 bases). Trimming shortened V by 1 base and J by 14 bases, and 21 bases separated the two germline ends. Germline V CDR1 and CDR2: MRHNA, SNTAGT. This CDR3 region has 16 residues. The CDR3 sequence is CASSDYPFRGGRALHF. CDR3 nucleotide sequence: TGTGCCAGCAGTGACTACCCCTTTAGGGGGGGCCGGGCCCTCCACTTT.

This sequence joins TRBV19 and TRBJ1-5; D is undetermined. Germline V lookup: CDR1 LNHDA, CDR2 SQIVND (reference sequence). This CDR3 comprises 15 residues. The ends were cut back, 8 bases at V and 0 bases at J, with 14 bases in the middle. CDR3 region: CASSTLALSNQPQHF. In DNA, the CDR3 is TGTGCCAGTTCGACCTTAGCCCTTAGCAATCAGCCCCAGCATTTT.

The chain uses TRBV2 and TRBJ1-3, with D maybe TRBD1 (5 bases). Looked up from germline, CDR1 is SNHLY and CDR2 is FYNNEI. The V end lost 4 bases, the J end lost 2 bases, and 12 bases lay between the germline ends. CDR3 length: 15 residues. The CDR3 DNA sequence: TGTGCCAGCAGTGTGCAGGGATCGGCTGGAAACACCATATATTTT. Translation: CASSVQGSAGNTIYF. Drawing the rest from reference TRBV2 and TRBJ1-3, the complete variable domain is EPEVTQTPSHQVTQMGQEVILRCVPISNHLYFYWYRQILGQKVEFLVSFYNNEISEKSEIFDDQFSVERPDGSNFTLKIRSTKLEDSAMYFCASSVQGSAGNTIYFGEGSWLTVV.

The CDR3 nucleotides read TGCGCCAGCAGCCAAGAGGTCGGAGAGTTCTACGAGCAGTACTTC. Protein: CASSQEVGEFYEQYF. The chain links TRBV4-1 to TRBJ2-7, with D hard to call. The V gene lost 0 bases and the J gene lost 3 bases, with 12 bases spanning the gap. Germline loops: CDR1 MGHRA, CDR2 YSYEKL. The CDR3 runs to 15 residues.